The 4 T cell receptor beta chains reported below all come from one sample, sequenced in a study of blood T cell repertoires in COVID-19. The repertoire was sequenced with immunoSEQ multiplex PCR; TCRdb's copy has only in-frame clones and lacks some. The sample shows more than 150,000 clones, almost 85% of them seen only once. Material: peripheral blood. The receptors stem from a man aged 18 to 35 with active or convalescent COVID-19.

The rearrangement links TRBV12-3 or TRBV12-4 to TRBJ2-5; D gene unclear. The V and J ends lost 0 bases and 5 bases respectively, with 7 bases between them. This CDR3 spans 13 amino acids. This CDR3 reads CASSLAMRETQYF. CDR3 coding DNA: TGTGCCAGCAGTTTAGCGATGCGGGAGACCCAGTACTTC.

The chain carries TRBV5-5 and TRBJ2-5, with 11 bases aligning to TRBD1. Per the germline V gene, CDR1 is SGHKS and CDR2 is YYEKEE (reference sequence). J gave up 5 bases and V 4 bases, and 13 bases lay outside the gene matches. The CDR3 totals 17 residues. The CDR3 loop is CASSPLVGTGGSETQYF. The CDR3 nucleotides read TGTGCCAGCAGCCCCCTAGTGGGGACAGGGGGATCGGAGACCCAGTACTTC.

The chain is built from TRBV25-1 and TRBJ2-1; a possible D gene is TRBD2 (7 bases). CDR3 length equals 17 residues. Germline values: CDR1 MGHDK, CDR2 SYGVNS. V shed 2 bases and J shed 1 base, with 15 bases lying between them. CDR3 sequence: CASSEAGGGLSYNEQFF. The CDR3 coding sequence is TGTGCCAGCAGTGAAGCAGGCGGGGGCCTTTCCTACAATGAGCAGTTCTTC.

To note about this clone: Germline and junction disagree at one end, which may indicate a read error. The V gene is TRBV7-7, the J gene TRBJ1-3; D unclear. The CDR3 has 15 residues. Germline V gene lookup returns CDR1 SSHAT and CDR2 FNYEAQ (reference sequence). CDR3 bases: TGTGCTAGCAGCCCCACGGGGAGTCCTGGAAACACCATATATTTT. Encoded protein: CASSPTGSPGNTIYF.